Below are 9 T cell receptor beta chains sequenced from a single sample in a study of blood T cell repertoires in COVID-19 (dated by TCRdb to 2019 to 2021). The library was built by means of the immunoSEQ multiplex PCR assay. Held by TCRdb, this immuneACCESS table contains in-frame sequences only and omits some clones. Under half of the omission traces to an unresolved V gene where checked; the cause of the rest is unknown. Present in this sample are roughly 400,000 clones, roughly 88% of which were seen just once. 1.4% of the sample rests with the top ten. Sequenced: PBMCs or T cells enriched from blood (not recorded which). The receptors shown here come from a woman younger than 35 who had been exposed to COVID-19.

This chain uses TRBV19 with TRBJ2-7; weak D call: TRBD2 (6 bases). The CDR3 is 17 residues long. The germline V and J ends were trimmed by 0 bases and 0 bases, with 15 bases remaining between them. CDR1 and CDR2 from the germline V gene are LNHDA and SQIVND (reference sequence). The CDR3 reads CASSIDLPEGRSYEQYF. In DNA form, the CDR3 reads TGTGCCAGTAGTATAGATCTCCCGGAGGGTCGCTCCTACGAGCAGTACTTC.

The chain has TRBV6-5 and TRBJ2-7; maybe TRBD2 (5 bases). V was clipped by 1 base and J by 1 base, with 14 bases between them. Germline values: CDR1 MNHEY, CDR2 SVGAGI. The CDR3 runs to 16 residues. The CDR3 is CASSYYPPTGSYEQYF. The CDR3 nucleotides read TGTGCCAGCAGTTACTACCCTCCGACGGGGTCCTACGAGCAGTACTTC.

This clone was recorded only once. The gene calls are TRBV12-3 or TRBV12-4 and TRBJ1-6; D remains unclear. The CDR3 contains 12 residues. V lost 6 bases and J 12 bases, leaving 12 bases between the germline ends. This chain's CDR3 is CASSQQGLPLHF. DNA for the CDR3: TGTGCCAGCAGCCAACAAGGACTACCCCTCCACTTT.

This CDR3 reads CASSLALVAGGGSQETQYF. The CDR3 bases are TGTGCCAGCAGCTTAGCGTTGGTAGCGGGGGGCGGATCTCAAGAGACCCAGTACTTC. The chain combines TRBV7-2 with TRBJ2-5; 10 nucleotides line up with TRBD2. The germline CDR1 and CDR2 sequences are SGHTA and FQGNSA. V was clipped by 0 bases and J by 2 bases; unmatched bases: 12. The CDR3 contains 19 residues. Variable domain in full (rest from reference TRBV7-2 and TRBJ2-5): GAGVSQSPSNKVTEKGKDVELRCDPISGHTALYWYRQSLGQGLEFLIYFQGNSAPDKSGLPSDRFSAERTGGSVSTLTIQRTQQEDSAVYLCASSLALVAGGGSQETQYFGPGTRLLVL.

V usage is TRBV21-1 and J usage is TRBJ2-7; the table assigns TRBD1, which was not confirmed against the DNA. TRBV21-1 is a pseudogene locus. The CDR3 extends over 19 amino acids. The CDR3 nucleotides read TGTGCCAGCAGCAAAGGTCCCCTTCTTTGGGGGCCAATCTCCTACGAGCAGTACTTC. It codes for CASSKGPLLWGPISYEQYF.

This chain uses TRBV25-1 with TRBJ1-4, with TRBD1 as a possible D gene (6 bases). Trimming left V 9 bases short and J 5 bases short, with 28 bases between. The CDR3 is 18 amino acids. From germline, CDR1 is MGHDK and CDR2 SYGVNS. CDR3 region: CASSPGGGRKLLNEKLFF. The CDR3, as DNA: TGTGCCAGTTCCCCGGGAGGGGGTAGAAAGCTCCTCAATGAAAAACTGTTTTTT.

The chain joins TRBV14 to TRBJ2-7, with D possibly matching TRBD1 (6 bases). V was shortened by 0 bases and J by 6 bases, with 18 bases between the two germline ends. This CDR3 comprises 16 residues. CDR1 and CDR2 from the germline V gene are SGHDN and FVKESK. CDR3 in amino acids: CASSQDLVRGIGEQYF. Here the CDR3 DNA reads TGTGCCAGCAGCCAAGATTTGGTCAGGGGTATCGGCGAGCAGTACTTC.

The genes are TRBV28 and TRBJ1-1; D might be TRBD1 (5 bases). CDR3 length: 15 residues. Germline CDR1 is MDHEN and CDR2 is SYDVKM. Trimming stripped 7 bases from V and 3 bases from J, with 18 bases between. CDR3 residues: CASNAPRGGDTEAFF. In DNA, the CDR3 is TGTGCCAGCAATGCCCCCCGGGGAGGGGACACTGAAGCTTTCTTT.

The rearrangement links TRBV19 to TRBJ1-6; D is perhaps TRBD1 (6 bases). Trimming stripped 5 bases from V and 5 bases from J, with 10 bases between. The CDR3 loop spans 14 amino acids. Germline V CDR1 and CDR2: LNHDA, SQIVND (reference sequence). The CDR3 DNA follows: TGTGCCAGTAGTGGGGCAGGGGATAATTCACCCCTCCACTTT. It yields the protein CASSGAGDNSPLHF.